One sample yielded the 23 T cell receptor delta chains listed below, sequenced in a study of γδ T cells in repeated Plasmodium falciparum infection. TCRdb reprocessed the multiplex PCR reads through CATT. The data hold 70,000 to 95,000 delta-chain clones, with under 1.5% observed a single time. Gammadelta T cells were flow-sorted from PBMC into Vgamma9/Vdelta2+ and Vdelta2-negative populations for bulk analysis. The sample taken for sequencing was gamma-delta T cells from blood. The receptor set was obtained from a pool of human donors (malaria-infected and uninfected, not separated).

Worth noting for this clone: This DNA's translation differs at residue 10 from TCRdb's protein, which comes from a much larger clone; a read error is likely, and the protein shown is translated from the DNA. The rearrangement joins TRDV1 to TRDJ1; no firm D call. TCRdb offers no J gene call, so here the DNA was matched to germline to obtain one. CDR1 and CDR2 (germline): TSWWSYY, QGS. This CDR3 region has 16 residues. The V end was cut by 5 bases, the J end by 4 bases, with 20 bases between. The CDR3 sequence: CALGIRPVRDGDKLIF. Here the CDR3 DNA reads TGTGCTCTTGGGATAAGACCCGTTAGGGACGGCGATAAACTCATCTTT.

This clone was counted many times. The protein recorded in TCRdb matches a much larger clone and deviates from this DNA's translation at residue 8, suggesting a read error; the protein here is obtained by translating the DNA. This rearrangement joins TRDV1 to TRDJ1, with D possibly TRDD2 on 5 matching bases. The J gene was not available in TCRdb and was assigned here by matching the DNA to germline segments. V was shortened by 2 bases and J by 0 bases, with 28 bases between the two germline ends. Germline values: CDR1 TSWWSYY, CDR2 QGS. The CDR3 totals 21 residues. CDR3 residues: CALGEKASLHLVLLHTDKLIF. The CDR3 coding sequence is TGTGCTCTTGGGGAAAAGGCCTCCCTACACCTAGTACTCCTTCACACCGATAAACTCATCTTT.

This clone occurred a few times. The mismatch at residue 13 between this DNA's translation and the TCRdb protein of a much larger clone likely reflects a read error; the protein shown is translated from the DNA. V is TRDV1 and J is TRDJ1, with unresolved D. CDR1 is TSWWSYY, CDR2 QGS, per germline. The CDR3 loop spans 14 amino acids. CDR3 coding DNA: TGTGCTCTTGGGGAACTCATCGGGTCCGATAAACTCACCTTT. It specifies CALGELIGSDKLTF.

In its sample, this clone was seen a few times. This DNA's translation and the protein TCRdb lists, from a much larger clone, do not match at residues 2 and 3, likely due to a read error; the protein shown is translated from the DNA. The rearrangement joins TRDV1 to TRDJ1, with a possible D match to TRDD3 (6 bases). The CDR3 covers 16 residues. CDR1 TSWWSYY and CDR2 QGS come from the germline V gene. CDR3 sequence reads: CSPGELGHRGSDKLIF. DNA for the CDR3: TGTTCTCCTGGGGAACTAGGACACCGGGGGAGCGATAAACTCATCTTT.

This clone has a count of ten or more. V and J are TRDV1 and TRDJ1; 13 bases align to TRDD3. V dropped 5 bases and J dropped 0; count of bases not matched to a gene: 15. Germline CDR1 reads TSWWSYY; CDR2 reads QGS. The CDR3 spans 20 residues. CDR3 amino acids: CALGRLPSTGGYAYTDKLIF. In DNA, the CDR3 is TGTGCTCTTGGGAGACTTCCAAGTACTGGGGGATACGCGTACACCGATAAACTCATCTTT.

This clone was seen repeatedly, ten times or more. Translating this DNA gives a protein that differs at residue 3 from the TCRdb one, which belongs to a much larger clone; a read error is likely, and the protein shown is this translation. The chain joins TRDV2 to TRDJ1; the match to TRDD3 covers 13 bases. TCRdb gives no J gene; it was assigned here by matching the DNA to germline. From germline, CDR1 is GEAIGNYY and CDR2 EKD. The CDR3 is 18 residues long. In DNA form, the CDR3 reads TGTGCCCGTGACACTGGCTACGTTACTGGGGGATACGCGGGTAAACTCATCTTT. This encodes CARDTGYVTGGYAGKLIF.

At least ten counts were recorded for this clone. This may be a read error, as it is one base from a much larger clone. Distinct nucleotide sequences in the sample also encode this CDR3. The V gene is TRDV2, the J gene TRDJ1; D is unresolved. This CDR3 comprises 15 residues. The germline gives CDR1 GEAIGNYY, CDR2 EKD. The CDR3 loop is CACDTIVPNTDKLIF. Here the CDR3 DNA reads TGTGCCTGTGACACGATTGTACCCAACACCGATAAACTCATCTTC.

With respect to this clone: A much larger clone sits a single nucleotide away, making a read error possible. This chain uses TRDV1 with TRDJ3; TRDD2 matches 9 bases. Here the J gene came from matching the DNA to germline, since TCRdb omits it. This CDR3 is 20 amino acids long. The germline gives CDR1 TSWWSYY, CDR2 QGS. The CDR3 sequence is CALGEPPAFLHSWDTRQMFF. The CDR3 DNA follows: TGTGCCCTTGGGGAACCACCTGCCTTCCTACACTCCTGGGACACCCGACAGATGTTTTTC.

This clone was recorded many times. A read error may be the cause here, since a much bigger clone is one base away. The genes are TRDV2 and TRDJ3; 10 nucleotides align to TRDD3. The J gene, left out of TCRdb, was set here by checking the DNA against germline. CDR1 and CDR2 (germline): GEAIGNYY, EKD. The V gene end was trimmed by 2 bases and the J gene end by 0 bases; junction bases not matched to a gene: 15. The CDR3 extends over 22 amino acids. CDR3 amino acids: CACDIVSTGGFQGSWDTRQMFF. The DNA for the CDR3 is TGTGCCTGTGACATCGTGAGTACTGGGGGATTCCAGGGCTCCTGGGACACCCGACAGATGTTTTTC.

This clone was seen only a few times. A read error likely explains this, since a far larger clone differs by one base. The same CDR3 can be traced to other DNA sequences in this sample. V gene TRDV1 combines with J gene TRDJ1; possibly TRDD3 for D (5 bases). Matching the DNA to germline supplied the J gene, which TCRdb does not give. Germline V lookup: CDR1 TSWWSYY, CDR2 QGS. The CDR3 contains 25 residues. CDR3 coding DNA: TGTGCTCTTGGGGAAGTTCGTGGTGCCTTGATGGATTTACTCCCACTTTACTGGTACACCGACAAACTCATCTTT. Residues: CALGEVRGALMDLLPLYWYTDKLIF.

Comment on this clone: A far larger clone differs by one base, so this is likely a read error. The same CDR3 arises from other DNA sequences in this sample as well. The CDR3 is CALGVPFPALSYFTGGYEYTDKLIF. The CDR3 nucleotides are TGTGCTCTTGGGGTCCCATTCCCCGCCCTTTCCTACTTTACTGGGGGATACGAATACACCGATAAGCTCATCTTT. Here the V gene is TRDV1, but the J gene went uncalled; TRDD3 was called by the table and not checked on the DNA. Germline values: CDR1 TSWWSYY, CDR2 QGS. This CDR3 has 25 residues.

There are a few counts of this clone. For this DNA, TCRdb reports the protein of a much larger clone, which diverges at residue 13, most likely from a read error; the protein presented here is translated directly from the DNA. The CDR3 DNA reads as TGTGCTCTTGGGGAACTTATCCCCCAAAAGGAGGGTAGACTCATCTTT. It specifies CALGELIPQKEGRLIF. The rearrangement links TRDV1 to TRDJ1, with D unclear. Germline V lookup: CDR1 TSWWSYY, CDR2 QGS. The CDR3 loop spans 16 amino acids. V lost 0 bases and J lost 10, with 21 bases in between.

This clone showed up just a few times. Since a far larger clone is one base different, this is likely a read error. Other DNA variants within this sample encode the same CDR3. The chain carries TRDV1 and TRDJ1; 8 bases align to TRDD3. CDR1 is TSWWSYY, CDR2 QGS, per germline. The CDR3 has 25 amino acids. CDR3 protein: CALGELCSPSDFAGYGRGYTDKLIF. DNA of the CDR3: TGCGCTCTTGGGGAACTATGCTCCCCTTCAGATTTTGCGGGATACGGCCGGGGGTACACCGATAAACTCATCTTT.

This clone was observed at least ten times. This DNA translates differently at residue 10 from the TCRdb protein, which is that of a much larger clone; a read error is likely, and the protein shown is the DNA's own translation. V is TRDV2 and J is TRDJ1, with D uncertain. Here the J gene was assigned by germline matching of the DNA, as TCRdb has none. The CDR3 has 18 amino acids. Germline V CDR1 and CDR2: GEAIGNYY, EKD. The ends were cut back, 3 bases at V and 0 bases at J, with 22 bases in the middle. The CDR3 bases are TGTGCCTGTGACTCGATAGCCGGCTCAACGGGAAACACCGATAAACTCATCTTT. Translated: CACDSIAGSTGNTDKLIF.

Worth noting for this clone: The protein recorded in TCRdb matches a much larger clone and deviates from this DNA's translation at residue 12, suggesting a read error; the protein here is obtained by translating the DNA. V gene TRDV2 combines with J gene TRDJ1; 12 bases are shared with TRDD3. The CDR3 runs 20 residues. Trimming cost V 0 bases and J 2 bases; bases outside gene matches: 15. Germline V gives CDR1 GEAIGNYY, CDR2 EKD. CDR3: CACDTLTGGYPYRMTDKLIF. DNA of the CDR3: TGTGCCTGTGACACCCTTACTGGGGGATACCCCTACAGAATGACCGATAAACTCATCTTT.

This clone was detected a few times. This rearrangement joins TRDV1 to TRDJ1; 7 nucleotides line up with TRDD3. The length of the CDR3 is 17 residues. Germline V lookup: CDR1 TSWWSYY, CDR2 QGS. The V segment lost 5 bases and the J segment 0 bases; nucleotides outside the gene matches: 12. The CDR3 sequence is CALGKWIRVSYTDKLIF. The DNA for the CDR3 is TGTGCTCTTGGGAAGTGGATACGAGTGTCGTACACCGATAAACTCATCTTT.

As to this clone: A far larger clone is just one base off, so this is likely a read error. Different DNA sequences within this sample yield the same CDR3. V is TRDV1 and J is TRDJ1; either TRDD2 or TRDD3 may supply D (7 bases each). The J gene, absent from TCRdb, was called here by matching the DNA to germline. The length of the CDR3 is 23 residues. V was cut by 1 base and J by 4 bases, with 37 bases left in between. The germline gives CDR1 TSWWSYY, CDR2 QGS. The CDR3 bases are TGTGCTCTTGGGGAACCCGGGGGATTTCCTACTGGGTTCGTTGGTGGGGGGTTCGATAAACTCATCTTT. It is translated as CALGEPGGFPTGFVGGGFDKLIF.

In the case of this clone: TCRdb's protein, taken from a much larger clone, differs from this DNA's translation at residue 5, likely owing to a read error; the protein displayed comes from the DNA. The rearrangement links TRDV1 to TRDJ1; 13 bases align to TRDD3. The germline CDR1 and CDR2 sequences are TSWWSYY and QGS. The trim removed 4 bases at V and 10 bases at J, leaving 36 bases unmatched. CDR3 size: 24 residues. CDR3 nucleotide sequence: TGTGCTCTTGGGGGACTAGTCCCTAGCTATAAGCTAGCATCGACTGGGGGATACGCTTTAACACTCATCTTT. Residues: CALGGLVPSYKLASTGGYALTLIF.

Turning to this clone: Just one base apart from a much larger clone, this may be a read error. No J gene was named, though the V gene is TRDV1; the table's TRDD3 call for D was not verified on the DNA. Germline CDR1 is TSWWSYY and CDR2 is QGS. The CDR3 totals 21 residues. CDR3 sequence (DNA): TGTGCTCTTGGGACCCTCATAGCCTCGGCCGGGGGTCAATCTTTGACAGCACAGCTCTTCTTT. Its translation: CALGTLIASAGGQSLTAQLFF.

This clone was counted only a few times. The TCRdb protein comes from a much larger clone and disagrees with this DNA's translation at residue 3, likely due to a read error; the protein given here is derived from the DNA. J is TRDJ1 and V is TRDV3; D perhaps matches TRDD3 (6 bases). The CDR3 is 14 amino acids. Germline V gene sequence: CDR1 TVYSNPD, CDR2 GDNSRS (reference sequence). Deletions cut 4 bases from V and 1 base from J, with 16 bases between. The CDR3 DNA reads as TGTGCCTCTGATGGGGGGTTTATCACCGATAAACTCATCTTT. The encoded protein is CASDGGFITDKLIF.

Remarks on this clone: With only one base between it and a far larger clone, this is likely a read error. Distinct nucleotide sequences in the sample also encode this CDR3. The rearrangement links TRDV1 to TRDJ1; D is perhaps TRDD2 or TRDD3 (5 bases each). Trimming shortened V by 0 bases and J by 0 bases, and 20 bases separated the two germline ends. The CDR3 runs to 19 residues. CDR1 and CDR2 from the germline V gene are TSWWSYY and QGS. The CDR3 is CALGELTFLPTGHTDKLIF. Here the CDR3 DNA reads TGTGCTCTTGGGGAACTCACATTCCTGCCTACTGGACACACCGATAAACTCATCTTT.

This clone has ten or more counts. The chain's CDR3 is CAFRGRIWFSSYTDKLIF. The CDR3 bases are TGTGCCTTTCGGGGGCGGATTTGGTTTTCATCGTACACCGATAAACTCATCTTT. This chain connects TRDV3 to TRDJ1; TRDD3 might be the D (5 bases). The germline CDR1 and CDR2 sequences are TVYSNPD and GDNSRS (reference sequence). The CDR3 length is 18 residues. Trimming left V 2 bases short and J 0 bases short, with 25 bases between.

As concerns this clone: One base separates it from a far larger clone, so it is likely a read error. Other nucleotide sequences in the sample specify the same CDR3. The genes are TRDV1 and TRDJ1; D is possibly TRDD3 (5 bases). Per the germline V gene, CDR1 is TSWWSYY and CDR2 is QGS. Trimming stripped 2 bases from V and 11 bases from J, with 21 bases between. CDR3 size: 15 residues. The CDR3 region has the DNA TGTGCTCTTGGGGAAACGCCTCACAGGAGGGATCACCTCATCTTT. Translating gives CALGETPHRRDHLIF.